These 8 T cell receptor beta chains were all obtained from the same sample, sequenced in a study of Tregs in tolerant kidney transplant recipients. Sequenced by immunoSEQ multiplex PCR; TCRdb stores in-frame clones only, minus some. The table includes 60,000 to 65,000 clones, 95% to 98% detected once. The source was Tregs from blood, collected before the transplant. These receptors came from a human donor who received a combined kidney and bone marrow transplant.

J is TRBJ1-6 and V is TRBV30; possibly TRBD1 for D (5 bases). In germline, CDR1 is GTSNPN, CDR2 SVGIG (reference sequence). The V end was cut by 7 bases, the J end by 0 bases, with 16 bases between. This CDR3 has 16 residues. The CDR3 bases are TGTGCCTCCGGCAGGCCGGACATCTCCTATAATTCACCCCTCCACTTT. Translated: CASGRPDISYNSPLHF. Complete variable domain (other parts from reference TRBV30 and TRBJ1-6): SQTIHQWPATLVQPVGSPLSLECTVEGTSNPNLYWYRQAAGRGLQLLFYSVGIGQISSEVPQNLSASRPQDRQFILSSKKLLLSDSGFYLCASGRPDISYNSPLHFGNGTRLTVT.

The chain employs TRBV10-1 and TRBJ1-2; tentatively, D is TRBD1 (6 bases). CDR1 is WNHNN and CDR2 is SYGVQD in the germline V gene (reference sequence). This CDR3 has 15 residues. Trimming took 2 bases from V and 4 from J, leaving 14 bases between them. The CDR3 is CASSETPTGIYGYTF. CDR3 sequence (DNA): TGCGCCAGCAGTGAGACCCCCACAGGGATCTATGGCTACACCTTC.

CDR3 sequence (DNA): TGCGCCAGCAGCCCGGACAGGGGCTATGGCTACACCTTC. This encodes CASSPDRGYGYTF. The rearrangement joins TRBV4-3 to TRBJ1-2; TRBD1 matches at 9 bases. Germline V lookup: CDR1 LGHNA, CDR2 YSLEER. With 4 bases clipped from V and 4 bases from J, the junction kept 1 base outside the gene matches. The CDR3 runs to 13 residues.

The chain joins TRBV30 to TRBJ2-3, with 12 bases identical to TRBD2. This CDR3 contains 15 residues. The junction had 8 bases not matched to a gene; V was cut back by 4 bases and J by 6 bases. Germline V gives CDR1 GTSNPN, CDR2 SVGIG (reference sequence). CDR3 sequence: CAWNPLAGGPDTQYF. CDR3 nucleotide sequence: TGTGCCTGGAACCCCCTAGCGGGGGGGCCTGATACGCAGTATTTT.

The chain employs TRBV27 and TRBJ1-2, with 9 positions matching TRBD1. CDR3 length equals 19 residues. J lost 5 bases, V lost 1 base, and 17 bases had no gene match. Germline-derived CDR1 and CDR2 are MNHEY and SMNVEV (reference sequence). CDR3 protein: CASSLYTHPQGAHRYGYTF. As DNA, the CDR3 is TGTGCCAGCAGTTTATATACCCACCCACAGGGGGCGCATCGGTATGGCTACACCTTC.

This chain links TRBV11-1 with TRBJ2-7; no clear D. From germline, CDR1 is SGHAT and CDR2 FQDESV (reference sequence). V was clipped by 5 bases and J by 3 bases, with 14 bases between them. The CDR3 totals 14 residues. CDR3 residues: CASSPDNHFYEQYF. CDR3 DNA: TGTGCCAGCAGCCCCGACAATCACTTCTACGAGCAGTACTTC.

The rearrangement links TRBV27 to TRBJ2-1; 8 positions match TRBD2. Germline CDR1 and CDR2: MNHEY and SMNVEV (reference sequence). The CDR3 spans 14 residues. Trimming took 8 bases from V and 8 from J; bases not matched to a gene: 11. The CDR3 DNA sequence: TGTGCCAGCTCCCGGGAGGGTGGTCACTATGAGCAGTTCTTC. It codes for CASSREGGHYEQFF.

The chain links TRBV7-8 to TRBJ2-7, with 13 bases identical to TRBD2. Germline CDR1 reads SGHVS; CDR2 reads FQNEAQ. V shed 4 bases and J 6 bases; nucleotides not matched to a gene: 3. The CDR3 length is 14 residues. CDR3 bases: TGTGCCAGCAGCTCTGGACTAGCGGGAGTCGAGCAGTACTTC. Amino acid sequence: CASSSGLAGVEQYF.